These 15 T cell receptor beta chains were all obtained from the same sample, sequenced in a study of vaccination and CD4 T cells after COVID-19. Treatment here: roughly 11-day PBMC culture with coronavirus spike peptide pools or control peptides (ViraFEST assay). During the years 2011-2018, before the COVID-19 pandemic, the unexposed donor's CD4+ T cells were collected. The antigens these receptors bind are not known. The Oncomine TCR Beta short-read assay sequenced DNA from cultured CD4+ T cells. The template was genomic DNA from cultured CD4+ T cells. TCRdb reanalysed the PCR reads using MiXCR and keeps one entry per CDR3 protein. This sample has approximately 10,000 distinct CDR3 sequences; approximately 44% occur once, and the top ten carry over 10%. Material for sequencing was CD4+ T cells from blood, cultured in vitro. All receptors derive from a human donor in good health.

The chain recombines TRBV20-1 with TRBJ2-7; 12 bases fit TRBD1. The V segment lost 2 bases and the J segment 5 bases; nucleotides outside the gene matches: 4. The germline CDR1 and CDR2 sequences are DFQATT and SNEGSKA (reference sequence). This CDR3 contains 14 residues. CDR3 DNA: TGCAGTGCTAGAACGGGACAGGGGGCCCACGAGCAGTACTTC. Its protein is CSARTGQGAHEQYF.

This clonotype occurred a few times. The chain couples TRBV6-2 or TRBV6-3 to TRBJ1-2; no clear D gene. This CDR3 is built from 16 residues. Germline CDR1 MNHEY, CDR2 SVGEGT. Trimming removed 0 bases from V and 0 bases from J, with 11 bases in between. The CDR3 coding sequence is TGTGCCAGCAGTTACTCGAGGACGGATTCTAACTATGGCTACACCTTC. This translates into CASSYSRTDSNYGYTF.

The chain uses TRBV7-2 and TRBJ1-6, with 7 bases fitting TRBD1. J was trimmed by 10 bases and V by 2 bases; bases with no gene match: 8. Germline values: CDR1 SGHTA, CDR2 FQGNSA. CDR3 length: 15 amino acids. The CDR3 is CASSLQGTERSPLHF. The CDR3 DNA follows: TGTGCCAGCAGCTTACAAGGGACAGAGAGATCACCCCTCCACTTT. Complete variable domain (other parts from reference TRBV7-2 and TRBJ1-6): GAGVSQSPSNKVTEKGKDVELRCDPISGHTALYWYRQSLGQGLEFLIYFQGNSAPDKSGLPSDRFSAERTGGSVSTLTIQRTQQEDSAVYLCASSLQGTERSPLHFGNGTRLTVT.

The table lists this clonotype with a few counts. The rearrangement links TRBV6-5 to TRBJ2-7, with D perhaps TRBD2 (6 bases). CDR3 length: 14 amino acids. Germline lookup yields CDR1 MNHEY and CDR2 SVGAGI. V was cut by 0 bases and J by 4 bases, with 10 bases left in between. CDR3 nucleotide sequence: TGTGCCAGCAGTTACTCGAAGGGGAGGTACGAGCAGTACTTC. Residues: CASSYSKGRYEQYF.

The CDR3 DNA reads TGTGCCAGCAGCTTCCATAGGGGCGGGGAGCTGTTTTTT. Translating gives CASSFHRGGELFF. V usage is TRBV11-3 and J usage is TRBJ2-2; a weak D match, TRBD1 (5 bases). Trimming left V 3 bases short and J 7 bases short, with 9 bases between. The CDR3 has 13 residues. From germline, CDR1 is SGHNT and CDR2 YENEEA. Variable domain in full (rest from reference TRBV11-3 and TRBJ2-2): EAGVVQSPRYKIIEKKQPVAFWCNPISGHNTLYWYLQNLGQGPELLIRYENEEAVDDSQLPKDRFSAERLKGVDSTLKIQPAELGDSAVYLCASSFHRGGELFFGEGSRLTVL.

Comments on this clonotype: One base away lies a much larger clone, so this may be a sequencing read error. The chain joins TRBV6-1 to TRBJ2-3; 9 bases match TRBD1. The CDR3 loop spans 13 amino acids. Germline lookup yields CDR1 MNHNS and CDR2 SASEGT. DNA for the CDR3: TGTGCCAGCGGACAGGGGAACCAAGATGCGCAGTATTTT. Its translation is CASGQGNQDAQYF.

This sequence joins TRBV6-5 and TRBJ1-6; D is possibly TRBD1 (6 bases). V was trimmed by 3 bases and J by 7 bases, leaving 19 bases between them. The length of the CDR3 is 17 residues. Per germline, CDR1 MNHEY and CDR2 SVGAGI. The CDR3 region is CASSYNARGGANSPLHF. CDR3 nucleotide sequence: TGTGCCAGCAGTTATAACGCACGAGGGGGGGCAAATTCACCCCTCCACTTT.

This chain joins TRBV6-1 and TRBJ1-5; D not resolved. The germline gives CDR1 MNHNS, CDR2 SASEGT. V was pared by 8 bases and J by 0 bases, with 20 bases between. The CDR3 length is 17 residues. CDR3 region: CASLAGSRLNSNQPQHF. The CDR3 DNA follows: TGTGCCAGCCTTGCTGGGAGTCGCCTCAATAGCAATCAGCCCCAGCATTTT.

This clonotype was seen only a few times. The V gene is TRBV14, the J gene TRBJ1-1; possibly TRBD1 for D (5 bases). Germline values: CDR1 SGHDN, CDR2 FVKESK. Trimming stripped 2 bases from V and 9 bases from J, with 19 bases between. The CDR3 is 15 residues long. CDR3 amino acids: CASSQLSRGILKAFF. The CDR3 DNA is TGTGCCAGCAGCCAACTATCTCGGGGGATATTGAAAGCTTTCTTT.

This chain joins TRBV7-2 and TRBJ1-5, with D maybe TRBD1 (6 bases). The V gene's germline CDR1 is SGHTA and CDR2 FQGNSA. Trimming removed 4 bases from V and 9 bases from J, with 19 bases in between. This CDR3 region has 15 residues. CDR3 bases: TGTGCCAGCAGCTACCGACGGGACACCTCCTCGCCCCAGCATTTT. Residues: CASSYRRDTSSPQHF.

This clonotype is a singleton in its sample. This chain joins TRBV28 and TRBJ1-2; TRBD1 agrees at 9 bases. Germline assignment: CDR1 MDHEN and CDR2 SYDVKM. The CDR3 spans 14 residues. V shed 3 bases and J 4 bases; nucleotides not matched to a gene: 3. CDR3 nucleotide sequence: TGTGCCAGCAGTTTTGCGACAGGGGGCTATGGCTACACCTTC. Amino acids: CASSFATGGYGYTF.

Regarding this clonotype: Relative to the germline gene, one junction end is altered; a read error may explain this. The V gene is TRBV7-6, the J gene TRBJ2-2; D possibly corresponds to TRBD2 (6 bases). The CDR3 length is 16 residues. Germline CDR1 is SGHVS and CDR2 is FNYEAQ. The chain's CDR3 is CASGLATAGYTGELFF. The DNA of the CDR3 is TGTGCCAGCGGCTTAGCTACAGCGGGCTACACCGGGGAGCTGTTTTTT. The full variable domain, its missing parts supplied by reference TRBV7-6 and TRBJ2-2, is GAGVSQSPRYKVTKRGQDVALRCDPISGHVSLYWYRQALGQGPEFLTYFNYEAQQDKSGLPNDRFSAERPEGSISTLTIQRTEQRDSAMYRCASGLATAGYTGELFFGEGSRLTVL.

This clonotype was seen a handful of times. The CDR3 DNA follows: TGTGCCAGCAGGGGGGTCCCGGGACAGCCCTCCTACGAGCAGTACTTC. It codes for CASRGVPGQPSYEQYF. The chain recombines TRBV6-1 with TRBJ2-7; 7 bases match TRBD1. The V and J ends lost 6 bases and 0 bases, in that order; junction bases with no gene match: 11. The germline V gene has CDR1 MNHNS and CDR2 SASEGT. The CDR3 length is 16 residues.

This clonotype showed up just a few times. This sequence joins TRBV7-9 and TRBJ2-1; D not certain. From germline, CDR1 is SEHNR and CDR2 FQNEAQ (reference sequence). This CDR3 region has 11 residues. Between the trimmed V and J ends, which lost 5 bases and 8 bases, there was a span of 7 bases. The CDR3 spells CASSALDEQFF. Here the CDR3 DNA reads TGTGCCAGCAGCGCACTCGATGAGCAGTTCTTC.

The rearrangement joins TRBV29-1 to TRBJ2-5; possibly TRBD1 or TRBD2 for D (5 bases each). Looked up from germline, CDR1 is SQVTM and CDR2 is ANQGSEA. The CDR3 totals 15 residues. V gave up 5 bases and J gave up 3 bases, with 19 bases separating them. CDR3 in DNA: TGCAGCGTTAGGACAAAGGGACGGCCGGAAGAGACCCAGTACTTC. Protein product: CSVRTKGRPEETQYF.